The following is a T cell receptor beta chain sequence with its context. Its antigen is not identified. In germline, CDR1 is MDHEN, CDR2 SYDVKM. The CDR3 runs 16 residues. Trimming left V 5 bases short and J 1 base short, with 18 bases between. These data come from a study of a mutant IDH1 vaccine in newly diagnosed glioma. Overall study: Vaccination began 4-6 weeks post radiotherapy alone, or with temozolomide cycles. Patients were pretreated with radiotherapy, temozolomide, or both, mostly both.

TCRdb's table, derived via immunoSEQ multiplex PCR, lists solely in-frame clones and lacks some. The sample yields around 32,000 clones, around 83% seen once. Documented time point: week 35, safety follow-up. Alongside topical imiquimod, each dose of vaccine comprised 300 ug of mutant IDH1 20-mer peptide. The chain employs TRBV28 and TRBJ2-7; perhaps D is TRBD1 or TRBD2 (5 bases each). This receptor was taken from a woman between 18 and 29 years old with glioma. The material sequenced was PBMCs, taken from a glioma patient whose treatment included an IDH1 peptide vaccine. CDR3 sequence (DNA): TGTGCCAGCAGTGTTTTGAGGGACGGCGGTTCCTACGAGCAGTACTTC. Its protein product is CASSVLRDGGSYEQYF.